Each of the 21 T cell receptor beta chains below was sequenced from the same sample in a study of shared clonotypes between healthy human individuals. Using immunoSEQ multiplex PCR, the repertoire was profiled, and TCRdb retains in-frame clones only, with some absent. The sample shows about 490,000 clones, approximately 84% of them seen only once. The specimen was PBMCs. These receptors originate from a woman aged 40-49 years in good health. Some clones in this sample may be carry-over from other donors' samples.

The count of this clone is one. This chain connects TRBV5-4 to TRBJ2-5; D call uncertain. This CDR3 is 13 amino acids long. Trimming took off 2 bases at V and 1 base at J, with 6 bases between the two ends. The germline CDR1 and CDR2 sequences are SGHNT and YYREEE (reference sequence). In nucleotides, the CDR3 is TGTGCCAGCAGCTTATGGCCCCAAGAGACCCAGTACTTC. Protein product: CASSLWPQETQYF.

In regard to this clone: Only one base separates this from a far larger clonotype, so it likely reflects a read error. Other DNA variants within this sample encode the same CDR3. The gene calls are TRBV6-5 and TRBJ1-5; D unresolved. This CDR3 comprises 13 residues. The V gene's germline CDR1 is MNHEY and CDR2 SVGAGI. CDR3 bases: TGTGCCAGCAGTTACCAGAGGGCTCAGCCACAGCATTTT. Translating it yields CASSYQRAQPQHF.

In this sample, this clone turned up once. This chain connects TRBV7-9 to TRBJ2-3; 8 nucleotides agree with TRBD2. The CDR3 spans 16 residues. Germline assignment: CDR1 SEHNR and CDR2 FQNEAQ (reference sequence). Trimming cost V 5 bases and J 4 bases; bases outside gene matches: 11. CDR3 in amino acids: CASSPHREGRADTQYF. In nucleotides, the CDR3 is TGTGCCAGCAGCCCCCACCGGGAGGGCAGGGCAGATACGCAGTATTTT.

The chain joins TRBV7-9 to TRBJ2-5; 10 bases are shared with TRBD2. Germline CDR1 and CDR2: SEHNR and FQNEAQ (reference sequence). This CDR3 is 17 amino acids long. J was trimmed by 5 bases and V by 0 bases; bases with no gene match: 9. The CDR3 DNA sequence: TGTGCCAGCAGCTTAGCTCGTCTAGCGGGAGATCGGGAGACCCAGTACTTC. It codes for CASSLARLAGDRETQYF.

On this clone itself: It is likely a read error: a sequence one base away is far more abundant. The final CDR3 position lacks the conserved phenylalanine or tryptophan, pointing to a likely read error. This sequence joins TRBV7-9 and TRBJ1-3, with D tentatively TRBD1 (6 bases). Trimming left V 4 bases short and J 0 bases short, with 13 bases between. Germline values: CDR1 SEHNR, CDR2 FQNEAQ (reference sequence). The length of the CDR3 is 16 residues. The CDR3 DNA reads as TGTGCCAGCAGCTCAGGGGCAGGGACCTCTGGAAACACCATATATCTT. Amino acids: CASSSGAGTSGNTIYL.

This clone was recorded a few times. The chain recombines TRBV2 with TRBJ1-1; D perhaps matches TRBD1 (6 bases). Germline V lookup: CDR1 SNHLY, CDR2 FYNNEI. V was clipped by 7 bases and J by 4 bases, with 13 bases between them. This CDR3 comprises 13 residues. The CDR3 region has the DNA TGTGCCAGCAATAGGGGGGAGGTCACTGAAGCTTTCTTT. Protein sequence: CASNRGEVTEAFF. Variable domain in full (rest from reference TRBV2 and TRBJ1-1): EPEVTQTPSHQVTQMGQEVILRCVPISNHLYFYWYRQILGQKVEFLVSFYNNEISEKSEIFDDQFSVERPDGSNFTLKIRSTKLEDSAMYFCASNRGEVTEAFFGQGTRLTVV.

The gene calls are TRBV19 and TRBJ2-2; 9 bases agree with TRBD2. V dropped 6 bases and J dropped 4; count of bases not matched to a gene: 12. CDR3 length equals 17 residues. In germline, CDR1 is LNHDA, CDR2 SQIVND (reference sequence). The CDR3 DNA sequence: TGTGCCAGTAGCATCTCTAGCGGGATAGTTCGCACCGGGGAGCTGTTTTTT. Translated, it gives CASSISSGIVRTGELFF.

This clone has a handful of counts. The chain carries TRBV28 and TRBJ1-5; weak D call: TRBD1 (6 bases). The CDR3 is made up of 17 amino acids. Trimming stripped 5 bases from V and 5 bases from J, with 22 bases between. CDR1 and CDR2 from the germline V gene are MDHEN and SYDVKM. DNA for the CDR3: TGTGCCAGCAGTCTACCCAAGGGACACCCTTGGGATCAGCCCCAGCATTTT. Translation: CASSLPKGHPWDQPQHF.

A note on this clone: This sequence is one base from a far larger clone and is likely a read error. This chain connects TRBV6-1 to TRBJ1-4, with D unresolved. V gave up 6 bases and J gave up 6 bases, with 20 bases separating them. Germline V gives CDR1 MNHNS, CDR2 SASEGT. This CDR3 spans 16 amino acids. The CDR3 here is CASSESPAAAYEKLFF. The CDR3 DNA reads TGTGCCAGCAGCGAATCCCCCGCAGCGGCCTATGAAAAACTGTTTTTT.

The chain uses TRBV18 and TRBJ2-1; D ambiguous. CDR3 length equals 11 residues. Trimming shortened V by 2 bases and J by 10 bases, and 6 bases separated the two germline ends. Per germline, CDR1 KGHSH and CDR2 LQKENI. CDR3 amino acids: CASSPLMEQFF. The CDR3 coding sequence is TGTGCCAGCTCACCATTGATGGAGCAGTTCTTC.

A single count supports this clone. A far larger clone is a single base away, which makes a read error likely. Other DNA sequences in the same sample also yield this CDR3. This chain connects TRBV2 to TRBJ2-2; TRBD1 might be the D (5 bases). The CDR3 sequence is 14 residues long. Germline CDR1 and CDR2: SNHLY and FYNNEI. The V gene lost 2 bases and the J gene lost 5 bases, with 9 bases spanning the gap. The chain's CDR3 is CASSETGSTGELFF. For the CDR3, the DNA is TGTGCCAGCAGTGAAACAGGAAGTACCGGGGAGCTGTTTTTT.

The rearrangement uses TRBV4-2 and TRBJ1-1, with 7 bases identical to TRBD1. Looked up from germline, CDR1 is LGHNA and CDR2 is YNFKEQ. CDR3 size: 14 residues. The ends lost 2 bases at V and 1 base at J; junction bases unmatched: 1. CDR3 sequence reads: CASSQRQGNTEAFF. The DNA for the CDR3 is TGTGCCAGCAGCCAAAGACAGGGGAACACTGAAGCTTTCTTT.

For this clone: A far larger clone lies a single base away; this is likely a read error. Distinct nucleotide sequences in the sample also encode this CDR3. The rearrangement links TRBV11-2 to TRBJ2-7; D is ambiguous. This CDR3 spans 16 amino acids. With 2 bases removed from V and 5 bases from J, the gap between germline ends came to 19 bases. The V gene's germline CDR1 is SGHAT and CDR2 FQNNGV. CDR3 residues: CASSLLSAGRKDEQYF. In DNA, the CDR3 is TGTGCCAGCAGCTTATTGTCAGCTGGCAGAAAAGACGAGCAGTACTTC. Looking up the rest from reference TRBV11-2 and TRBJ2-7 gives the full variable domain: EAGVAQSPRYKIIEKRQSVAFWCNPISGHATLYWYQQILGQGPKLLIQFQNNGVVDDSQLPKDRFSAERLKGVDSTLKIQPAKLEDSAVYLCASSLLSAGRKDEQYFGPGTRLTVT.

Turning to this clone: This likely reflects a read error, since a far larger clone is one base away. The chain has TRBV6-1 and TRBJ2-7; 8 bases match TRBD2. There are 15 residues in the CDR3. Germline values: CDR1 MNHNS, CDR2 SASEGT. The DNA of the CDR3 is TGTGCCAGCACCAGAAATAGCGGGGCAACCTACGAGCGGTACTTC. Translated, it gives CASTRNSGATYERYF.

There are a few counts of this clone. J is TRBJ1-2 and V is TRBV6-5, with 9 bases identical to TRBD1. This CDR3 comprises 14 residues. Trimming removed 5 bases from V and 8 bases from J; junction bases left unmatched: 9. The germline CDR1 and CDR2 sequences are MNHEY and SVGAGI. The CDR3 sequence: CASSNPYRGRGYTF. The CDR3 DNA follows: TGTGCCAGCAGTAACCCCTACAGGGGGCGAGGCTACACCTTC.

This clone was counted many times. Other DNA sequences from this sample encode an identical CDR3 as well. The gene calls are TRBV18 and TRBJ2-5; unclear D gene. The CDR3 is made up of 13 amino acids. From germline, CDR1 is KGHSH and CDR2 LQKENI. Trimming pared 2 bases from V and 3 bases from J, leaving 7 bases between. The CDR3 loop is CASSPNGEETQYF. The CDR3 DNA reads TGTGCCAGCTCACCAAACGGAGAAGAGACCCAGTACTTC.

The chain has TRBV7-3 and TRBJ2-7; D possibly corresponds to TRBD2 (6 bases). Germline V lookup: CDR1 SGHTA, CDR2 FQGTGA. The CDR3 has 13 amino acids. With 5 bases removed from V and 6 bases from J, the gap between germline ends came to 14 bases. The CDR3 DNA reads as TGTGCCAGCAGCACCGGTGGGAGGCTCGAGCAGTACTTC. Translating gives CASSTGGRLEQYF.

In regard to this clone: Since a far larger clone is one base different, this is likely a read error. V usage is TRBV4-2 and J usage is TRBJ1-5; no reliable D call. Germline loops: CDR1 LGHNA, CDR2 YNFKEQ. Trimming pared 1 base from V and 6 bases from J, leaving 7 bases between. CDR3 length: 13 amino acids. The CDR3 DNA follows: TGTGCCAGCAGCCAAGTGGACGGTCAGCCCCAGCATTTT. Amino acid sequence: CASSQVDGQPQHF.

The rearrangement links TRBV29-1 to TRBJ1-2; TRBD1 might be the D (6 bases). Trimming took 7 bases from V and 2 from J, leaving 11 bases between them. Per the germline V gene, CDR1 is SQVTM and CDR2 is ANQGSEA. CDR3 length equals 12 residues. CDR3 DNA: TGCAGCGCCAGGGACACGAACTATGGCTACACCTTC. Amino acids: CSARDTNYGYTF.

The gene calls are TRBV13 and TRBJ1-1; D is unresolved. Trimming took 3 bases from V and 6 from J, leaving 5 bases between them. This CDR3 is built from 11 residues. The germline CDR1 and CDR2 sequences are PRHDT and FYEKMQ (reference sequence). The CDR3 nucleotides read TGTGCCAGCAGCTTCGGGGCTGAAGCTTTCTTT. It encodes CASSFGAEAFF. The full variable domain, its missing parts supplied by reference TRBV13 and TRBJ1-1, is AAGVIQSPRHLIKEKRETATLKCYPIPRHDTVYWYQQGPGQDPQFLISFYEKMQSDKGSIPDRFSAQQFSDYHSELNMSSLELGDSALYFCASSFGAEAFFGQGTRLTVV.

The chain combines TRBV28 with TRBJ1-4, with D possibly matching TRBD1 (5 bases). Trimming took off 5 bases at V and 3 bases at J, with 13 bases between the two ends. The CDR3 totals 15 residues. The germline CDR1 and CDR2 sequences are MDHEN and SYDVKM. This CDR3 is CASSPPGRANEKLFF. In DNA form, the CDR3 reads TGTGCCAGCAGTCCTCCAGGGAGGGCTAATGAAAAACTGTTTTTT.